The 30 T cell receptor beta chains reported below all come from one sample, sequenced in a study of spatial heterogeneity in lung cancer. The antigens for these receptors are not known. The time point: sample taken at primary tumor resection. TCRdb passed the 5' RACE reads through MiXCR, listing each CDR3 protein once. This repertoire shows 1,500 or so distinct CDR3 sequences, 15% to 19% found once; its top ten account for roughly an eighth. Broader study findings: The study found that expanded intratumoral alpha and beta TCR counts tracked tumor mutation counts.

Sample: lung tumor tissue, taken at surgery. Receptors originate from a male donor with early-stage non-small cell lung cancer.

The chain joins TRBV7-9 to TRBJ2-2; the D is unclear. V lost 3 bases and J lost 3, with 8 bases in between. The CDR3 is 14 residues long. The germline gives CDR1 SEHNR, CDR2 FQNEAQ (reference sequence). DNA of the CDR3: TGTGCCAGCAGCTTTGGTTCAGACACCGGGGAGCTGTTTTTT. As protein: CASSFGSDTGELFF.

This clonotype was counted a few times. J is TRBJ2-4 and V is TRBV20-1; D remains ambiguous. The length of the CDR3 is 15 residues. CDR1 and CDR2 from the germline V gene are DFQATT and SNEGSKA (reference sequence). V was trimmed by 7 bases and J by 0 bases, leaving 16 bases between them. CDR3 protein: CSGSENPLAKNIQYF. The CDR3 DNA follows: TGCAGTGGGTCCGAAAACCCCCTAGCCAAAAACATTCAGTACTTC.

This clonotype occurred a few times. The chain recombines TRBV11-2 with TRBJ2-5; D ambiguous. CDR1 and CDR2 (germline): SGHAT, FQNNGV. The CDR3 contains 16 residues. The germline V and J ends were trimmed by 1 base and 3 bases, with 15 bases remaining between them. The DNA for the CDR3 is TGTGCCAGCAGCTTAGGTCCTCCGGGTCCTAAAGAGACCCAGTACTTC. It encodes CASSLGPPGPKETQYF.

This clonotype is deemed large. CDR3 loop: CASSLGRLAETETQYF. The DNA of the CDR3 is TGCGCCAGCAGCTTGGGACGACTAGCGGAGACAGAGACCCAGTACTTC. The genes are TRBV5-1 and TRBJ2-5; 9 positions agree with TRBD2. This CDR3 contains 16 residues. V dropped 0 bases and J dropped 4; count of bases not matched to a gene: 7. Germline loops: CDR1 SGHRS, CDR2 YFSETQ.

CDR3 amino acids: CSVRAGEMNTEAFF. The CDR3 bases are TGCAGCGTCCGAGCCGGAGAGATGAACACTGAAGCTTTCTTT. The V call is TRBV29-1, the J call TRBJ1-1; no firm D call. CDR1 and CDR2 from the germline V gene are SQVTM and ANQGSEA. The CDR3 extends over 14 amino acids. V was cut by 6 bases and J by 0 bases, with 14 bases left in between.

This clonotype was detected only a few times. The chain carries TRBV6-1 and TRBJ1-4, with D possibly TRBD1 on 5 matching bases. Trimming cost V 10 bases and J 4 bases, with 13 bases left between them. The germline V gene has CDR1 MNHNS and CDR2 SASEGT. The CDR3 sequence is 13 residues long. The CDR3 sequence is CAIRDRLNEKLFF. In nucleotides, the CDR3 is TGTGCCATCCGGGACCGGCTTAATGAAAAACTGTTTTTT.

This clonotype is termed medium-sized (0.01 to 0.1%). Compared with germline, one end of the junction differs, possibly owing to a read error. J is TRBJ1-1 and V is TRBV2; D uncertain. The CDR3 runs 15 residues. Germline V lookup: CDR1 SNHLY, CDR2 FYNNEI. DNA of the CDR3: TGTGCCAGCAGTGCTCGGAATATATTGAAGACTGAAGCTTTCTTT. It codes for CASSARNILKTEAFF.

This clonotype is termed medium-sized. J is TRBJ1-1 and V is TRBV28; D gene ambiguous. CDR1 MDHEN and CDR2 SYDVKM come from the germline V gene. CDR3 length: 15 residues. V was shortened by 4 bases and J by 4 bases, with 16 bases between the two germline ends. The CDR3 region is CASSSPTTVGTEAFF. The CDR3 DNA reads as TGTGCCAGCAGTTCCCCGACCACAGTGGGCACTGAAGCTTTCTTT.

This clonotype is classed as medium-sized. This chain joins TRBV29-1 and TRBJ2-7; D not certain. This CDR3 contains 15 residues. The V end was cut by 7 bases, the J end by 0 bases, with 19 bases between. CDR1 is SQVTM and CDR2 is ANQGSEA in the germline V gene. The CDR3 sequence is CSAWGRAESSYEQYF. Here the CDR3 DNA reads TGCAGCGCGTGGGGTAGGGCGGAGAGCTCCTACGAGCAGTACTTC.

This clonotype has a handful of counts. The J gene is TRBJ2-7, the V gene TRBV7-9; TRBD1 is a possible D gene (6 bases). V lost 6 bases, J lost 4 bases, and 13 bases lay in between. Germline CDR1 reads SEHNR; CDR2 reads FQNEAQ (reference sequence). This CDR3 has 13 amino acids. The CDR3 loop is CASRRGDRYEQYF. The CDR3 DNA is TGTGCCAGCAGACGGGGAGACAGGTACGAGCAGTACTTC.

This clonotype is medium-sized. CDR3 sequence reads: CARLTRGGYNEQFF. The DNA for the CDR3 is TGTGCCCGATTGACACGAGGGGGGTACAATGAGCAGTTCTTC. This chain links TRBV6-6 with TRBJ2-1; either TRBD1 or TRBD2 may supply D (6 bases each). From germline, CDR1 is MNHNY and CDR2 SVGAGI (reference sequence). The CDR3 extends over 14 amino acids. The V end lost 11 bases, the J end lost 4 bases, and 18 bases lay between the germline ends.

Worth noting for this clonotype: A much larger clone lies one base from this, so it may be a read error. J is TRBJ2-5 and V is TRBV12-5; no clear D gene. The germline gives CDR1 LGHNT, CDR2 FRNRAP. The CDR3 is 13 residues long. In nucleotides, the CDR3 is TGTGCTAGTGGTTCAAGTGGGATGGAGACCCAGCACTTC. Translating gives CASGSSGMETQHF.

By sample share, this clonotype is large. V usage is TRBV3-1 and J usage is TRBJ2-1; 14 bases fit TRBD2. The junction had 13 bases not matched to a gene; V was cut back by 4 bases and J by 2 bases. The CDR3 length is 20 residues. Germline assignment: CDR1 LGHDT and CDR2 YNNKEL (reference sequence). Here the CDR3 reads CASSLSGLAGGADPYNEQFF. In DNA, the CDR3 is TGTGCCAGCAGCCTAAGTGGACTAGCGGGAGGTGCGGACCCCTACAATGAGCAGTTCTTC.

Remarks on this clonotype: Since a much larger clone is just one base distant, this may be a read error. The chain couples TRBV2 to TRBJ1-1, with D possibly matching TRBD1 (6 bases). This CDR3 contains 14 residues. CDR1 and CDR2 (germline): SNHLY, FYNNEI. This CDR3 is CVSIEQGPGTEAFF. CDR3 coding DNA: TGTGTCAGCATAGAACAGGGTCCGGGCACTGAAGCTTTCTTT.

The chain recombines TRBV28 with TRBJ2-3; D uncertain. Looked up from germline, CDR1 is MDHEN and CDR2 is SYDVKM. Trimming left V 6 bases short and J 1 base short, with 14 bases between. The CDR3 runs to 15 residues. In DNA form, the CDR3 reads TGTGCCAGCAGAGTCCGACTCTCGGGCACAGATACGCAGTATTTT. Its translation is CASRVRLSGTDTQYF.

In its sample, this clonotype ranks as large. This sequence joins TRBV18 and TRBJ1-4; D unclear. CDR3 length: 15 amino acids. V was clipped by 3 bases and J by 7 bases, with 15 bases between them. Germline loops: CDR1 KGHSH, CDR2 LQKENI. The CDR3 loop is CASSPSQLVGEKLFF. In DNA, the CDR3 is TGTGCCAGCTCACCGAGTCAGTTAGTTGGTGAAAAACTGTTTTTT.

In its sample, this clonotype was seen a few times. The chain combines TRBV28 with TRBJ2-5; 9 bases agree with TRBD2. CDR3 size: 17 residues. The trim removed 7 bases at V and 3 bases at J, leaving 15 bases unmatched. Germline CDR1 and CDR2: MDHEN and SYDVKM. Here the CDR3 reads CASNTRASGAIKETQYF. The CDR3, as DNA: TGTGCCAGCAACACTAGGGCTAGCGGGGCAATTAAAGAGACCCAGTACTTC. The full variable domain, completed using reference TRBV28 and TRBJ2-5, is DVKVTQSSRYLVKRTGEKVFLECVQDMDHENMFWYRQDPGLGLRLIYFSYDVKMKEKGDIPEGYSVSREKKERFSLILESASTNQTSMYLCASNTRASGAIKETQYFGPGTRLLVL.

This clonotype ranks as medium-sized (0.01 to 0.1%). The chain recombines TRBV12-3 or TRBV12-4 with TRBJ2-6, with 9 bases fitting TRBD1. This CDR3 is built from 15 residues. The V and J ends lost 9 bases and 4 bases, in that order; junction bases with no gene match: 7. In nucleotides, the CDR3 is TGTGCCAGTTCGGGACAGGGTGCCGGGGCCAACGTCCTGACTTTC. Protein product: CASSGQGAGANVLTF.

This sequence joins TRBV9 and TRBJ1-1; the match to TRBD1 covers 7 bases. From germline, CDR1 is SGDLS and CDR2 YYNGEE. The V and J ends lost 6 bases and 0 bases, in that order; junction bases with no gene match: 5. There are 14 residues in the CDR3. CDR3 sequence: CASTVTGMNTEAFF. In DNA, the CDR3 is TGTGCCAGCACCGTGACAGGGATGAACACTGAAGCTTTCTTT.

This clonotype appeared once. This may stem from a read error, because a much larger clone lies one nucleotide away. The CDR3 end shows no conserved phenylalanine or tryptophan, and so a read error is likely. The chain couples TRBV28 to TRBJ2-7, with D tentatively TRBD2 (5 bases). Germline CDR1 is MDHEN and CDR2 is SYDVKM. The CDR3 is 14 amino acids. V lost 4 bases and J 6 bases, leaving 16 bases between the germline ends. DNA of the CDR3: TGTGCCAGCAGTTCGAGGGATAGGGCACGCGAGCAGTACTCC. Translating gives CASSSRDRAREQYS.

The chain carries TRBV7-2 and TRBJ2-1; TRBD2 might be the D (6 bases). The germline CDR1 and CDR2 sequences are SGHTA and FQGNSA. The germline V and J ends were trimmed by 1 base and 4 bases, with 11 bases remaining between them. The CDR3 runs 15 residues. This CDR3 reads CASSLGGEIYNEQFF. In nucleotides, the CDR3 is TGTGCCAGCAGCTTAGGGGGGGAAATATACAATGAGCAGTTCTTC.

By proportion, this clonotype is medium-sized. CDR3 amino acids: CASSLGSDSNEQFF. The CDR3 region has the DNA TGTGCCAGCAGCTTAGGGTCGGACAGCAATGAGCAGTTCTTC. V and J are TRBV7-8 and TRBJ2-1; D might be TRBD1 (6 bases). Looked up from germline, CDR1 is SGHVS and CDR2 is FQNEAQ. This CDR3 is built from 14 residues. V was clipped by 1 base and J by 6 bases, with 10 bases between them.

By sample share, this clonotype is medium-sized. This chain uses TRBV5-4 with TRBJ1-1; TRBD1 matches 7 bases. This CDR3 is built from 14 residues. Germline CDR1 reads SGHNT; CDR2 reads YYREEE (reference sequence). V shed 4 bases, J shed 0 bases, and the junction held 3 bases outside the gene matches. CDR3 residues: CASSMGQLNTEAFF. CDR3 DNA sequence: TGTGCCAGCAGCATGGGACAGTTGAACACTGAAGCTTTCTTT.

This clonotype was detected a few times. The chain combines TRBV11-3 with TRBJ2-2; TRBD1 matches at 10 bases. Trimming removed 10 bases from V and 1 base from J; junction bases left unmatched: 9. Germline loops: CDR1 SGHNT, CDR2 YENEEA. The CDR3 runs 16 residues. The CDR3 DNA reads TGTGCCATCGACAGGGGGCAAACCCAGAACACCGGGGAGCTGTTTTTT. Residues: CAIDRGQTQNTGELFF.

The chain joins TRBV6-1 to TRBJ2-4; possibly TRBD1 or TRBD2 for D (5 bases each). This CDR3 contains 15 residues. Between the trimmed V and J ends, which lost 6 bases and 9 bases, there was a span of 21 bases. The germline CDR1 and CDR2 sequences are MNHNS and SASEGT. CDR3 sequence reads: CASRQGRIALGIQYF. The CDR3, as DNA: TGTGCCAGCAGGCAGGGACGTATCGCCTTAGGCATTCAGTACTTC.

This clonotype is labeled as medium-sized (0.01 to 0.1%). The chain has TRBV28 and TRBJ2-2, with D maybe TRBD2 (5 bases). The V end was cut by 2 bases, the J end by 7 bases, with 8 bases between. The CDR3 consists of 13 residues. The germline gives CDR1 MDHEN, CDR2 SYDVKM. The CDR3 region is CASSLAGLGELFF. The CDR3 coding sequence is TGTGCCAGCAGTTTAGCAGGACTCGGGGAGCTGTTTTTT.

V is TRBV7-3 and J is TRBJ1-1, with a weak D call TRBD1 (6 bases). This CDR3 comprises 15 residues. V lost 5 bases and J 4 bases, leaving 17 bases between the germline ends. Looked up from germline, CDR1 is SGHTA and CDR2 is FQGTGA. The CDR3 DNA reads TGTGCCAGCAGCCCCTCGGGGGCAGGGACCACTGAAGCTTTCTTT. This translates into CASSPSGAGTTEAFF.

By sample share, this clonotype is large. CDR3 nucleotide sequence: TGTGCCAGCAGTTCAGGGTCCTACGAGCAGTACTTC. Translating it yields CASSSGSYEQYF. The chain joins TRBV6-2 or TRBV6-3 to TRBJ2-7; tentative D call: TRBD1 (5 bases). The CDR3 extends over 12 amino acids. Per germline, CDR1 MNHEY and CDR2 SVGEGT. V was trimmed by 4 bases and J by 1 base, leaving 5 bases between them.

This clonotype qualifies as large. The rearrangement uses TRBV28 and TRBJ2-7; a weak D match, TRBD2 (6 bases). Germline loops: CDR1 MDHEN, CDR2 SYDVKM. This CDR3 region has 16 residues. The ends were cut back, 2 bases at V and 0 bases at J, with 14 bases in the middle. In DNA form, the CDR3 reads TGTGCCAGCAGTTTACCCCTCGCGGAGGGCTCCTACGAGCAGTACTTC. Translation gives CASSLPLAEGSYEQYF.

This clonotype was detected only a few times. The chain has TRBV5-5 and TRBJ2-1; 8 bases map to TRBD1. V shed 2 bases and J 5 bases; nucleotides not matched to a gene: 6. Germline values: CDR1 SGHKS, CDR2 YYEKEE (reference sequence). The CDR3 contains 15 residues. This chain's CDR3 is CASSFPGGADNEQFF. In DNA, the CDR3 is TGTGCCAGCAGCTTTCCAGGGGGCGCGGACAATGAGCAGTTCTTC.